The sequence of this TCR beta chain was determined in a study of control samples from healthy donors and cancer patients. This clone occurred once. Trimming took off 2 bases at V and 3 bases at J, with 7 bases between the two ends. The CDR3 runs 13 residues. CDR1 and CDR2 (germline): KGHSH, LQKENI. Profiled with immunoSEQ multiplex PCR; TCRdb holds only in-frame clones, not every one. The sample has roughly 370,000 clones, over 75% seen once. Sequencing input: PBMCs. The chain carries TRBV18 and TRBJ2-5, with a weak D call TRBD2 (5 bases). The sequence was collected from a middle-aged man with head and neck cancer. The chain's CDR3 is CASSPSGKETQYF. CDR3 nucleotide sequence: TGTGCCAGCTCACCATCGGGGAAAGAGACCCAGTACTTC. Full variable domain (outside the CDR3, taken from reference TRBV18 and TRBJ2-5): NAGVMQNPRHLVRRRGQEARLRCSPMKGHSHVYWYRQLPEEGLKFMVYLQKENIIDESGMPKERFSAEFPKEGPSILRIQQVVRGDSAAYFCASSPSGKETQYFGPGTRLLVL.